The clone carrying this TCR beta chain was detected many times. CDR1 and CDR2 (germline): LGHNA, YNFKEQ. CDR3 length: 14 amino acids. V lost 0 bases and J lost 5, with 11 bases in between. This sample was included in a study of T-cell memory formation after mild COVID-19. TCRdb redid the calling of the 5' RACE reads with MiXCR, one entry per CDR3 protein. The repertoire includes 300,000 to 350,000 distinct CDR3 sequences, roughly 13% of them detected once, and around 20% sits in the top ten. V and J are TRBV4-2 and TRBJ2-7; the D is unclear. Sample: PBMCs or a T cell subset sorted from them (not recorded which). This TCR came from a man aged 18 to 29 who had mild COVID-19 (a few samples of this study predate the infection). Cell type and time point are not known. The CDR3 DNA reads TGTGCCAGCAGCCAAGAATGGTCCGTCGACGAGCAGTACTTC. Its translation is CASSQEWSVDEQYF.